This T cell receptor (beta chain) was found in a study of CXCR3-negative and CXCR3-positive naive CD8 T cells. With regard to this clonotype: Its antigen is not known.

The libraries of TRB cDNA were constructed through 5' RACE using UMI labels. TCRdb reprocessed the 5' RACE reads, with one entry per CDR3 protein and no DNA. Recorded for this sample: roughly 89,000 distinct CDR3 sequences. Naive CD8+ T cells carried a CD45RO-CCR7+CD27+CD95- phenotype. This CDR3 is 14 amino acids long. Germline lookup yields CDR1 MNHEY and CDR2 SVGEGT. Study observations and caveats: Each naive subset displayed comparably high diversity, whereas memory CD8+ cells displayed much lower diversity.

Sequences were obtained from naive CXCR3- CD8+ T cells from blood. Subset specified: CD45RO-CCR7+CD27+CD95- naive CD8+ T cells lacking CXCR3 (TNR3-). This receptor was taken from a human donor in good health. Some clones in this sample may be carry-over from other donors' samples. The J gene is TRBJ2-7, the V gene TRBV6-2 or TRBV6-3; the TCRdb D gene call, TRBD1, has no DNA to confirm it. The CDR3 loop is CASSYSTGGYEQYF.